The T cell receptor (beta chain) described here comes from a study of metastatic and nonmetastatic thyroid tumors. None of the patients had undergone any treatment ahead of thyroid surgery. TCRdb called clones again from the PCR reads with MiXCR. The sample includes approximately 24,000 clones, roughly 23% seen only once; the top ten take about two thirds. This clone has at least ten counts. Per the germline V gene, CDR1 is SNHLY and CDR2 is FYNNEI. This CDR3 has 14 residues. Deletions cut 7 bases from V and 0 bases from J, with 13 bases between. This clonotype was sampled from a male donor with papillary thyroid cancer or a benign thyroid nodule (not recorded which). Some clones in this sample may be carry-over from other donors' samples. The chain recombines TRBV2 with TRBJ2-7; tentative D call: TRBD2 (6 bases). The sequencing input was blood. The CDR3 protein is CASKVRDVSYEQYF. The CDR3, as DNA: TGTGCCAGCAAGGTGCGGGACGTCTCCTACGAGCAGTACTTC.